The 17 T cell receptor beta chains below were found in one sample sequenced in a study of shared clonotypes between healthy human individuals. TCRdb's copy holds only in-frame clones and misses some; the assay was immunoSEQ multiplex PCR. The sample lists 1 million to 1.2 million clones, roughly 77% seen once, with 0.7% to 0.95% in the top ten. The source material was memory CD4+ T cells from PBMCs. Sample subset: CD45RA-negative fraction. The receptors here all came from a man aged 18 to 29 in good health. Some clones in this sample may be carry-over from other donors' samples.

This clone was recorded at least ten times. The sample holds other DNA sequences that translate to the same CDR3. This chain links TRBV10-3 with TRBJ2-3; 9 bases are a match to TRBD2. Losses at the gene ends were 4 bases for V and 1 base for J; bases not matched to a gene: 3. The CDR3 spans 15 residues. Germline V lookup: CDR1 ENHRY, CDR2 SYGVKD. The CDR3 sequence: CAISGRTSGTDTQYF. The CDR3 bases are TGTGCCATCAGTGGGCGGACTAGCGGCACAGATACGCAGTATTTT.

CDR3 sequence reads: CAVGGAASGNTIYF. The CDR3 bases are TGTGCCGTCGGGGGTGCAGCCTCTGGAAACACCATATATTTT. V gene TRBV28 combines with J gene TRBJ1-3; the D gene is possibly TRBD1 (5 bases). Trimming removed 11 bases at V and 0 bases at J, with 14 bases between. From germline, CDR1 is MDHEN and CDR2 SYDVKM. This CDR3 spans 14 amino acids. Together with reference TRBV28 and TRBJ1-3, the CDR3 gives the full variable domain: DVKVTQSSRYLVKRTGEKVFLECVQDMDHENMFWYRQDPGLGLRLIYFSYDVKMKEKGDIPEGYSVSREKKERFSLILESASTNQTSMYLCAVGGAASGNTIYFGEGSWLTVV.

About this clone: The same CDR3 arises from other DNA sequences in this sample as well. Here the CDR3 DNA reads TGTGCCAGCAGTTTATTGGGGTACGAGCAGTACTTC. This sequence encodes CASSLLGYEQYF. The rearrangement links TRBV28 to TRBJ2-7; no definite D call. Germline assignment: CDR1 MDHEN and CDR2 SYDVKM. CDR3 length: 12 amino acids. V lost 1 base and J lost 4, with 5 bases in between.

The chain joins TRBV5-4 to TRBJ1-2, with 8 nucleotides matching TRBD1. Germline V CDR1 and CDR2: SGHNT, YYREEE (reference sequence). Trimming cost V 1 base and J 4 bases; bases outside gene matches: 6. The CDR3 consists of 15 residues. The CDR3 sequence: CASSLPTGGFYGYTF. Here the CDR3 DNA reads TGTGCCAGCAGCTTGCCCACAGGGGGATTCTATGGCTACACCTTC.

This clone was counted between two and nine times. The chain has TRBV14 and TRBJ1-1; D unresolved. In germline, CDR1 is SGHDN, CDR2 FVKESK. The CDR3 runs 13 residues. The ends were cut back, 3 bases at V and 8 bases at J, with 13 bases in the middle. In DNA form, the CDR3 reads TGTGCCAGCAGCCACGATCAGCGGTCAGAAGCTTTCTTT. Translating it yields CASSHDQRSEAFF.

The chain is built from TRBV5-8 and TRBJ1-5; D possibly corresponds to TRBD1 (5 bases). Germline loops: CDR1 SGHTS, CDR2 YDEGEE. This CDR3 has 13 amino acids. V was trimmed by 1 base and J by 4 bases, leaving 6 bases between them. CDR3 residues: CASSLSGNQPQHF. The CDR3 nucleotides read TGTGCCAGCAGCTTGTCAGGGAATCAGCCCCAGCATTTT.

This chain links TRBV7-9 with TRBJ1-3; D is ambiguous. Germline values: CDR1 SEHNR, CDR2 FQNEAQ (reference sequence). V shed 3 bases and J shed 0 bases, with 9 bases lying between them. The CDR3 runs to 15 residues. The CDR3 reads CASSFTFSSGNTIYF. The CDR3 bases are TGTGCCAGCAGCTTTACATTCAGCTCTGGAAACACCATATATTTT. The variable domain in full, with the rest retrieved from reference TRBV7-9 and TRBJ1-3, is DTGVSQNPRHKITKRGQNVTFRCDPISEHNRLYWYRQTLGQGPEFLTYFQNEAQLEKSRLLSDRFSAERPKGSFSTLEIQRTEQGDSAMYLCASSFTFSSGNTIYFGEGSWLTVV.

The chain has TRBV7-2 and TRBJ2-7; TRBD2 matches 11 bases. Germline V gene lookup returns CDR1 SGHTA and CDR2 FQGNSA. The V gene end was trimmed by 5 bases and the J gene end by 4 bases; junction bases not matched to a gene: 7. The CDR3 is made up of 15 amino acids. CDR3 amino acids: CASSPSLAGGYEQYF. The CDR3 DNA is TGTGCCAGCAGCCCGAGCTTAGCGGGAGGGTACGAGCAGTACTTC.

The gene calls are TRBV18 and TRBJ2-1, with no clear D. The V and J ends lost 0 bases and 0 bases respectively, with 6 bases between them. CDR3 length: 15 amino acids. Germline CDR1 KGHSH, CDR2 LQKENI. The CDR3 region is CASSPPRVSYNEQFF. DNA for the CDR3: TGTGCCAGCTCACCACCCCGGGTCTCCTACAATGAGCAGTTCTTC.

This rearrangement joins TRBV19 to TRBJ1-5; D call uncertain. Germline CDR1 LNHDA, CDR2 SQIVND (reference sequence). The CDR3 has 17 amino acids. V lost 7 bases to trimming and J lost 9 bases, with 28 bases between them. The CDR3 protein is CASTPMGERTNPSPQHF. The CDR3 nucleotides read TGTGCCAGTACTCCCATGGGCGAGCGGACGAACCCTTCGCCCCAGCATTTT.

With respect to this clone: A much larger clonotype is one base distant, so this may be a read error. Other nucleotide sequences in the sample specify the same CDR3. The chain is built from TRBV6-1 and TRBJ2-7; D not certain. Germline V gene sequence: CDR1 MNHNS, CDR2 SASEGT. This CDR3 has 11 amino acids. Trimming took off 3 bases at V and 2 bases at J, with 2 bases between the two ends. The CDR3 protein is CASSDTYEQYF. CDR3 nucleotide sequence: TGTGCCAGCAGTGATACCTACGAGCAGTACTTC.

About this clone: The CDR3 end shows no conserved phenylalanine or tryptophan, and so a read error is likely. This chain links TRBV6-6 with TRBJ1-2; D uncertain. Looked up from germline, CDR1 is MNHNY and CDR2 is SVGAGI (reference sequence). The CDR3 extends over 13 amino acids. The CDR3 DNA follows: TGTGTCAGCACTGGAGATTCGTTGGGTGGCTACACCCTC. It specifies CVSTGDSLGGYTL.

This chain joins TRBV29-1 and TRBJ2-7, with D perhaps matching TRBD2 (5 bases). The V and J ends lost 5 bases and 2 bases respectively, with 10 bases between them. CDR1 and CDR2 (germline): SQVTM, ANQGSEA. This CDR3 has 12 amino acids. The CDR3, as DNA: TGCAGCGTTCTCGGGGTGACCTACGAGCAGTACTTC. Translated: CSVLGVTYEQYF.

This sequence joins TRBV15 and TRBJ2-2, with 8 bases lining up with TRBD2. The CDR3 length is 16 residues. Germline V lookup: CDR1 LNHNV, CDR2 YYDKDF (reference sequence). The J segment lost 0 bases and the V segment lost 5 bases, leaving 5 bases of the junction unmatched. As DNA, the CDR3 is TGTGCCACCAGCCCGGGGGGGCACGCGAACACCGGGGAGCTGTTTTTT. Translation gives CATSPGGHANTGELFF.

The rearrangement links TRBV10-1 to TRBJ2-1; 14 bases align to TRBD2. J gave up 10 bases and V 0 bases, and 17 bases lay outside the gene matches. The CDR3 runs 20 residues. Germline values: CDR1 WNHNN, CDR2 SYGVQD (reference sequence). DNA of the CDR3: TGCGCCAGCAGTGAGTCATCCGGGACTAGCGGGAGTTCTAGGGTTGGCGAGCAGTTCTTC. Encoded protein: CASSESSGTSGSSRVGEQFF.

Details on this clone: The junction shows a germline mismatch at one end, possibly a read error. The gene calls are TRBV7-8 and TRBJ1-5; the D gene is possibly TRBD1 (5 bases). The CDR3 extends over 13 amino acids. Germline V gives CDR1 SGHVS, CDR2 FQNEAQ. Written as DNA, the CDR3 is TGCGCCGGCAGCTTAGAAGAAGGGGCGCCCCAGCATTTT. Its protein is CAGSLEEGAPQHF.

V gene TRBV7-2 combines with J gene TRBJ2-5; possible D gene TRBD2, 6 bases. The CDR3 spans 13 residues. Germline V lookup: CDR1 SGHTA, CDR2 FQGNSA. Trimming left V 1 base short and J 7 bases short, with 10 bases between. CDR3 nucleotide sequence: TGTGCCAGCAGCTTAGACGGGAGATGGACCCAGTACTTC. Encoded protein: CASSLDGRWTQYF.